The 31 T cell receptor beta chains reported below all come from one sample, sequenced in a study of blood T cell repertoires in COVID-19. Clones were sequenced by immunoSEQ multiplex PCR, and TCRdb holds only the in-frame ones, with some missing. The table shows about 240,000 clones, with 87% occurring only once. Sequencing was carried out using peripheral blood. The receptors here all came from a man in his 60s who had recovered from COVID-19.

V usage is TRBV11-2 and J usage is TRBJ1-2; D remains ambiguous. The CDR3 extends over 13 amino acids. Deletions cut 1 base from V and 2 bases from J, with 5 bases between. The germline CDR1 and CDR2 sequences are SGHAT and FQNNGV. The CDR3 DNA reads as TGTGCCAGCAGCTTAGCTGAGAACTATGGCTACACCTTC. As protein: CASSLAENYGYTF.

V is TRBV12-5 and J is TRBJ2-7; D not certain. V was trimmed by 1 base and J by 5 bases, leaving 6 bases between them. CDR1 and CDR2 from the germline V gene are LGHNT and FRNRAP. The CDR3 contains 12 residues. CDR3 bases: TGTGCTAGTGGTTTGGGATACAACGAGCAGTACTTC. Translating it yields CASGLGYNEQYF.

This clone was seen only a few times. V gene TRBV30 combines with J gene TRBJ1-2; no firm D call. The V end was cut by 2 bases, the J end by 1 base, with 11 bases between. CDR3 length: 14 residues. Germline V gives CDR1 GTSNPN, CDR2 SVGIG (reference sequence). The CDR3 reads CAWSYGVSNYGYTF. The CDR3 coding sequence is TGTGCCTGGAGTTACGGGGTTAGTAACTATGGCTACACCTTC.

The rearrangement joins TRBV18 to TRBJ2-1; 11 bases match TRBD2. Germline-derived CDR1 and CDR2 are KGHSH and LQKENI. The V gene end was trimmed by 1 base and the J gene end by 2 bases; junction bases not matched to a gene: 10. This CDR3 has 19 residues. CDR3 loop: CASSPQRNIAGGPYNEQFF. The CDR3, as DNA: TGTGCCAGCTCACCACAACGGAACATAGCGGGGGGGCCCTACAATGAGCAGTTCTTC.

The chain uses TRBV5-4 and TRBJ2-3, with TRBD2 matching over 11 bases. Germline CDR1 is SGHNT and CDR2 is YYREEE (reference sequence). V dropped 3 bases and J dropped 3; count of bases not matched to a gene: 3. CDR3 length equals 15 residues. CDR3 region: CASSSPSGGTDTQYF. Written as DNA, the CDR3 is TGTGCCAGCAGCTCACCTAGCGGGGGGACAGATACGCAGTATTTT.

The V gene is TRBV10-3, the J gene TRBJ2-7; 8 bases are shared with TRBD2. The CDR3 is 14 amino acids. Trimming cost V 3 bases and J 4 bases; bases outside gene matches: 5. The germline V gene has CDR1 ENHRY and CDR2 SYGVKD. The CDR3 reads CAISEGSGVYEQYF. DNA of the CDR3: TGTGCCATCAGTGAAGGTAGCGGGGTATACGAGCAGTACTTC.

The chain's CDR3 is CASSPPSNSYEQYF. In DNA form, the CDR3 reads TGTGCCAGCTCCCCCCCGAGCAACTCCTACGAGCAGTACTTC. The V gene is TRBV18, the J gene TRBJ2-7; D is unresolved. This CDR3 comprises 14 residues. V shed 6 bases and J shed 0 bases, with 12 bases lying between them. Germline lookup yields CDR1 KGHSH and CDR2 LQKENI.

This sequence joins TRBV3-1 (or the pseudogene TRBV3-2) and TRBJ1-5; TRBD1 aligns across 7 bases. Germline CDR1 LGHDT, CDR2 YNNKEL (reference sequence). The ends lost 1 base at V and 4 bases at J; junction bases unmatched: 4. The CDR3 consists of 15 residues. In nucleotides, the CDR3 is TGTGCCAGCAGCCAAGGAGGGGGCTCAAATCAGCCCCAGCATTTT. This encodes CASSQGGGSNQPQHF.

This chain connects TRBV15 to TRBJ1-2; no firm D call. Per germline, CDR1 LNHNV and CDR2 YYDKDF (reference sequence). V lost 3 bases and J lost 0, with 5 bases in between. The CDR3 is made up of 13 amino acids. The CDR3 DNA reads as TGTGCCACCAGCAGCTATACTAACTATGGCTACACCTTC. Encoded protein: CATSSYTNYGYTF.

The CDR3 here is CSVEDAGMDTGELFF. The CDR3 nucleotides read TGCAGCGTTGAAGATGCCGGGATGGACACCGGGGAGCTGTTTTTT. The chain recombines TRBV29-1 with TRBJ2-2, with D perhaps TRBD2 (5 bases). Trimming shortened V by 0 bases and J by 3 bases, and 11 bases separated the two germline ends. Germline CDR1 SQVTM, CDR2 ANQGSEA. The CDR3 consists of 15 residues.

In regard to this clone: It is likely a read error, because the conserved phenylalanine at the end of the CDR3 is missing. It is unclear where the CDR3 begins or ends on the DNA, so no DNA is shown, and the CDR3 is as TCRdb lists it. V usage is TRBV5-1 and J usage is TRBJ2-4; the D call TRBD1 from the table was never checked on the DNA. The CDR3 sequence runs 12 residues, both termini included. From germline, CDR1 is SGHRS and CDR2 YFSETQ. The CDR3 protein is CASSCAGTGKRL.

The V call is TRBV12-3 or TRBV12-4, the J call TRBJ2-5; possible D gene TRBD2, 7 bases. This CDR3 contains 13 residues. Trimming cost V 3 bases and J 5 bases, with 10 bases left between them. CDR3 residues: CASSLAGAETQYF. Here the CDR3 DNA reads TGTGCCAGCAGTTTGGCGGGGGCTGAGACCCAGTACTTC.

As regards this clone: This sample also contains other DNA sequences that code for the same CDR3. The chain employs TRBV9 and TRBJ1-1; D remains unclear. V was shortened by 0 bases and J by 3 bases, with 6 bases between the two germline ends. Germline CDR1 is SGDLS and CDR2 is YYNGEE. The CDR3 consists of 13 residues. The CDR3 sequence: CASSVVGDTEAFF. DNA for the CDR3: TGTGCCAGCAGCGTAGTCGGGGACACTGAAGCTTTCTTT. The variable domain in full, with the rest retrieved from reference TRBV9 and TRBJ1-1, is DSGVTQTPKHLITATGQRVTLRCSPRSGDLSVYWYQQSLDQGLQFLIQYYNGEERAKGNILERFSAQQFPDLHSELNLSSLELGDSALYFCASSVVGDTEAFFGQGTRLTVV.

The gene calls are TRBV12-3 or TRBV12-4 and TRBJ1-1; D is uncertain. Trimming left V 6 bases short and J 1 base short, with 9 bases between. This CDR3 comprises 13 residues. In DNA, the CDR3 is TGTGCCAGCAGACGGGGAGAGAACACTGAAGCTTTCTTT. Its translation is CASRRGENTEAFF.

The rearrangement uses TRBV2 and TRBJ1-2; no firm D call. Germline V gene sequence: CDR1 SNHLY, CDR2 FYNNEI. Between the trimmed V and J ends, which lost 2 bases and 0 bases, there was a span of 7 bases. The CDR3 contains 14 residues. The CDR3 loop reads CASSEYGSNYGYTF. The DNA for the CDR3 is TGTGCCAGCAGTGAATACGGTTCTAACTATGGCTACACCTTC.

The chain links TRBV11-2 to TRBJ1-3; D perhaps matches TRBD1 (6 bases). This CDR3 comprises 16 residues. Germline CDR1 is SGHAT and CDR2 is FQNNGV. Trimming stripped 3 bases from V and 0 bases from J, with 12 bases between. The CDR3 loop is CASSLAGTHSGNTIYF. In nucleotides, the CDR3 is TGTGCCAGCAGCTTGGCCGGGACACACTCTGGAAACACCATATATTTT.

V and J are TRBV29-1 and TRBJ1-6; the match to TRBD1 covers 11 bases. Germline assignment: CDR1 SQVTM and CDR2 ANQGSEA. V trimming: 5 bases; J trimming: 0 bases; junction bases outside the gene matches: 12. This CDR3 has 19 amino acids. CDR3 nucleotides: TGCAGCGTTATGACTCAGGGACAGGGGGGTAGCTCCTATAATTCACCCCTCCACTTT. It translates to CSVMTQGQGGSSYNSPLHF.

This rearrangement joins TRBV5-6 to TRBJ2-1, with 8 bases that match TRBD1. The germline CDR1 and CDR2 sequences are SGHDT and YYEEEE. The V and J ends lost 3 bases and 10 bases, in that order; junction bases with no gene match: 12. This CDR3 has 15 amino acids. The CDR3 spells CASSSRDRLLREQFF. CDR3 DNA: TGTGCCAGCAGCTCCCGGGACAGGCTCCTGCGGGAGCAGTTCTTC.

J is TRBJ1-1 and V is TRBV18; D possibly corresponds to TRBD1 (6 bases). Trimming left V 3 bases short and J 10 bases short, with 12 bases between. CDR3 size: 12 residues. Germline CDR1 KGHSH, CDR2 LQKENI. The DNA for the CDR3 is TGTGCCAGCTCACCCGGACAGATTGGAGCTTTCTTT. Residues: CASSPGQIGAFF.

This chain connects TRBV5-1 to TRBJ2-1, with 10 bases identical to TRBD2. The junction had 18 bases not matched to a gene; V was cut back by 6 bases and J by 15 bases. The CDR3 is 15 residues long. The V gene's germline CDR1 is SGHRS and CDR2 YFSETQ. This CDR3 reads CASTPDSGGAGRGFF. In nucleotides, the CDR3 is TGCGCCAGCACTCCTGACAGCGGGGGGGCCGGTCGAGGGTTCTTC.

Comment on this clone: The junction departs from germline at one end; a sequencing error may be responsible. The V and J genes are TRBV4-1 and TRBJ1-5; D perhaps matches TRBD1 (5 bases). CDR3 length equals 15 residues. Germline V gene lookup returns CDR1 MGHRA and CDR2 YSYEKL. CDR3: CASNQPGGENQPQHF. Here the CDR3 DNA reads TGCGCCAGCAACCAACCCGGAGGGGAAAACCAGCCCCAGCATTTT.

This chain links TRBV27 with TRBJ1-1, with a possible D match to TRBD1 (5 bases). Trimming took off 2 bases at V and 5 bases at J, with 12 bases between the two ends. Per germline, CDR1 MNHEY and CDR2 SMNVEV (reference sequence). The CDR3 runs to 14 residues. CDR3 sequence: CASSLRGLSTEAFF. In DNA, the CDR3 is TGTGCCAGCAGTTTAAGGGGTCTCAGTACTGAAGCTTTCTTT.

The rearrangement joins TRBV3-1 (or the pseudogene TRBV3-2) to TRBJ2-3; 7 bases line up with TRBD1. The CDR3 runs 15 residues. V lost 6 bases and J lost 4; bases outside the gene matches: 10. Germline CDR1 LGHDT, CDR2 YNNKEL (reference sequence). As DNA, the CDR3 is TGTGCCAGCAGACCTAACAGGGGAACCCCAGATACGCAGTATTTT. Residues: CASRPNRGTPDTQYF.

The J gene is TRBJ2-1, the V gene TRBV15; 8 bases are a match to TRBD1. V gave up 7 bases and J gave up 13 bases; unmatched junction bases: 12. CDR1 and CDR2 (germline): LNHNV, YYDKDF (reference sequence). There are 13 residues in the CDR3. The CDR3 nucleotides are TGTGCCACCAACCTTGACCGACAGGGGAGACAGTTCTTC. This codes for CATNLDRQGRQFF.

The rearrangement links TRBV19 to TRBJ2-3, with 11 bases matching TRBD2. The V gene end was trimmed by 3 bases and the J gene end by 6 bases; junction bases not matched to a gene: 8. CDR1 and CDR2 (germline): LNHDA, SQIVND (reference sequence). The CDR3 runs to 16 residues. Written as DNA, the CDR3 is TGTGCCAGTAGTATCCGGGCTAGCGGGGGGCCCGATACGCAGTATTTT. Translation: CASSIRASGGPDTQYF.

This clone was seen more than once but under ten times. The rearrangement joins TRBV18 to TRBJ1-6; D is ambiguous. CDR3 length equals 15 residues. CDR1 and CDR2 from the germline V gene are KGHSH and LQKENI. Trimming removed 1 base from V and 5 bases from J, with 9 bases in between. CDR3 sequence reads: CASSPLQPHNSPLHF. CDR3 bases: TGTGCCAGCTCACCACTACAACCTCATAATTCACCCCTCCACTTT.

The CDR3: CASSLSQGPYGYTF. The CDR3 nucleotides are TGTGCCAGCAGCTTGTCCCAGGGGCCCTATGGCTACACCTTC. The chain employs TRBV5-4 and TRBJ1-2, with TRBD1 as a possible D gene (6 bases). The germline V gene has CDR1 SGHNT and CDR2 YYREEE (reference sequence). Trimming cost V 1 base and J 4 bases, with 11 bases left between them. CDR3 length: 14 amino acids.

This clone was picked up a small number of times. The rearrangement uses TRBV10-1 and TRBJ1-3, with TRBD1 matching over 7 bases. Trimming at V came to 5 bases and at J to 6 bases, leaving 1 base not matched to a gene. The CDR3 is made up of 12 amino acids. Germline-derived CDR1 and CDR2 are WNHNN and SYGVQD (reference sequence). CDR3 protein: CASSTGENTIYF. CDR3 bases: TGCGCCAGCAGTACAGGGGAAAACACCATATATTTT.

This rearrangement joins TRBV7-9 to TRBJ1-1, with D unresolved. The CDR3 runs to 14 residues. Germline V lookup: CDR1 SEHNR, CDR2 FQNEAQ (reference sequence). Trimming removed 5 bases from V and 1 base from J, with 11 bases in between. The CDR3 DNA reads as TGTGCCAGCAGCCCCTTGAGAAGGAACACTGAAGCTTTCTTT. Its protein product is CASSPLRRNTEAFF.

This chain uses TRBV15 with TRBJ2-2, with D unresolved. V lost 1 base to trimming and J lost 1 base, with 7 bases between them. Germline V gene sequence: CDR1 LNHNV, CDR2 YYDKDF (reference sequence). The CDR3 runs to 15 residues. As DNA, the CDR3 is TGTGCCACCAGCAGAGTTGGGCGGAACACCGGGGAGCTGTTTTTT. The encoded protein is CATSRVGRNTGELFF.

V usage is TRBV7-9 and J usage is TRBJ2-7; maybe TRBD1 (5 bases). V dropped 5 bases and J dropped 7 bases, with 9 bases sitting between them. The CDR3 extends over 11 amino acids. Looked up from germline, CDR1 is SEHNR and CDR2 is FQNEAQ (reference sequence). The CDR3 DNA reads TGTGCCAGCAGCCCCAGGGAAGAGCAGTACTTC. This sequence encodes CASSPREEQYF.